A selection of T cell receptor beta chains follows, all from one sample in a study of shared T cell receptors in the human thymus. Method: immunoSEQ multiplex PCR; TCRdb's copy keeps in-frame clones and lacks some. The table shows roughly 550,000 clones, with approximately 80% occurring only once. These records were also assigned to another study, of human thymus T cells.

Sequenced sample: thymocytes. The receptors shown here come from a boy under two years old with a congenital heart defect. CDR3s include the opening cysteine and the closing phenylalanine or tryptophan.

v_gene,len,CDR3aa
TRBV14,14,CASSSRPGAYEQYF
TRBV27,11,CASSFSDTQYF
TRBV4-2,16,CASSQVLRGGKETQYF
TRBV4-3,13,CASSQDYSDTQYF
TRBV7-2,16,CASSLAREQGADEQYF
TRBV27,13,CASSSDRAGGYTF
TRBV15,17,CATGVGGGTREHRGAVF
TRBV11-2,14,CASSLARASYEQYF
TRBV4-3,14,CASSQDPPPGEQYF
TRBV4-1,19,CASSQVRGGWGAAKNIQYF
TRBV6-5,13,CASSPDRSYEQYF
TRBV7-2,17,CASSLRPDRALHYEQYF
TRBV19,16,CASSIGASGINNEQFF